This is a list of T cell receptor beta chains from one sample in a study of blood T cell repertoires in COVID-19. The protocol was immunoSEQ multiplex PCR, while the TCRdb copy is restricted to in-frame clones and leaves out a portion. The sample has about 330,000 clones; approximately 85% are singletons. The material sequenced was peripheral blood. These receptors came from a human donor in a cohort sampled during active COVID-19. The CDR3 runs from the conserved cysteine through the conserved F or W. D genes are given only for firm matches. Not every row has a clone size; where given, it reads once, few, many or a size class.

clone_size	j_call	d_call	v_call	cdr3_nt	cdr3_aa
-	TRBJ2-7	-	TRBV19	TGTGCCAGTAGTATAGCAGGACAACCCTACGAGCAGTACTTC	CASSIAGQPYEQYF
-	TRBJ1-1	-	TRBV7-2	TGTGCCAGCAGCCCGACACCCTCCGGACACAGGATTAAAGCTTTCTTT	CASSPTPSGHRIKAFF
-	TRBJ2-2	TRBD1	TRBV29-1	TGCAGCGTCAGGACAGGGTGGGAGACCGGGGAGCTGTTTTTT	CSVRTGWETGELFF
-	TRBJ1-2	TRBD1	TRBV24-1	TGTGCCACCAGTGATTTGAAGCACGGGACAGGTGGAGGCTACACCTTC	CATSDLKHGTGGGYTF
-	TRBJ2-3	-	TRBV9	TGTGCCAGCAGCGTAGGGGCCCCAAGGCCAGATACGCAGTATTTT	CASSVGAPRPDTQYF
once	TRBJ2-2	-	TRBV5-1	TGCGCCAGCAGCCCGTCTAAGTTCATCCTGAACACCGGGGAGCTGTTTTTT	CASSPSKFILNTGELFF
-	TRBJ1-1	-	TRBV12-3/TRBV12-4	TGTGCCAGCAGTTTAGTCCAGGGGCCGGCTTTCTTT	CASSLVQGPAFF
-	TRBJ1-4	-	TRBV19	TGTGCCAGTAGTATAGGAGGGATCAGGAATGCCAAACTGTTTTTT	CASSIGGIRNAKLFF
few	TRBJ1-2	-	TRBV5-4	TGTGCCAGCAGCTTGGCTCCCGGGAACTATGGCTACACCTTC	CASSLAPGNYGYTF
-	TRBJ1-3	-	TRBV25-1	TGTGCCAGCATCGAGCAGGGGTCTGGAAACACCATATATTTT	CASIEQGSGNTIYF
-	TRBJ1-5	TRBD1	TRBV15	TGTGCCACCAGCAGAGACTACAAACCAGGGGGCAACCAGCCCCAGCATTTT	CATSRDYKPGGNQPQHF
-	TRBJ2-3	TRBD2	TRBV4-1	TGCGCCAGCAGCCAAGATGATCGGGGGGGGACCCCAGATACGCAGTATTTT	CASSQDDRGGTPDTQYF
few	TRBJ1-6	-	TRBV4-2	TGTGCCAGCAGCCAAGTAGGGGGGGGCGGCACTAATTCACCCCTCCACTTT	CASSQVGGGGTNSPLHF
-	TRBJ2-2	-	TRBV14	TGTGCCAGCAGCTCATACACGAACACCGGGGAGCTGTTTTTT	CASSSYTNTGELFF
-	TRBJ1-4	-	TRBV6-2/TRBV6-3	TGTGCCAGCAGTTACGGTCAGGCCGGTAATGAAAAACTGTTTTTT	CASSYGQAGNEKLFF
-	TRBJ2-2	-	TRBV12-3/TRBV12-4	TGTGCCAGCAGTCGGGGTCCCGGGGAGCTGTTTTTT	CASSRGPGELFF
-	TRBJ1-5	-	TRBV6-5	TGTGCCAGCATCTCAGGGGTAGGACAGCCCCAGCATTTT	CASISGVGQPQHF
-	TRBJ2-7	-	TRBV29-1	TGCAGCGTCCAGGGCCAGGGGCGCGAGCAGTACTTC	CSVQGQGREQYF
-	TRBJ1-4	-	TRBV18	TGTGCCAGCTCAGTCTTCAATGAAAAACTGTTTTTT	CASSVFNEKLFF
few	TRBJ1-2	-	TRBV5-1	TGCGCCAGCAGCTTGGCAGGCGGGGGAGGTATCAGTGGCTACACCTTC	CASSLAGGGGISGYTF
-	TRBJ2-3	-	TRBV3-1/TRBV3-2	TGTGCCAGCAGTCATGGGGCCCATATAACAGATACGCAGTATTTT	CASSHGAHITDTQYF
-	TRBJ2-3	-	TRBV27	TGTGCCAGCAGTTTAACGAGGGCCGATACGCAGTATTTT	CASSLTRADTQYF
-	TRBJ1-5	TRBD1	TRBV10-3	TGTGCCATCAGTGAGTCGACAGGGTGGCATCAGCCCCAGCATTTT	CAISESTGWHQPQHF
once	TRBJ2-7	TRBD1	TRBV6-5	TGTGCCAGCAGCCAGGGGGCGTCCTACGAGCAGTACTTC	CASSQGASYEQYF
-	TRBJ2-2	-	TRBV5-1	TGCGCCAGCAGCTTGACCCAAGACGGAGTCGGGGAGCTGTTTTTT	CASSLTQDGVGELFF
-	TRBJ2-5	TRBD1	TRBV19	TGTGCCAGTAGACGGGACAGGGGGCTTCAGGGTTCAGAGACCCAGTACTTC	CASRRDRGLQGSETQYF
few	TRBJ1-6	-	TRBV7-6	TGTGCCAGCAGCCCTCAACAGGGCGCTAATTCACCCCTCCACTTT	CASSPQQGANSPLHF
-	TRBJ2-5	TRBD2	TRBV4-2	TGTGCCAGCAGCCAGCGTCCGGGACTAGCGGGGGAGACCCAGTACTTC	CASSQRPGLAGETQYF
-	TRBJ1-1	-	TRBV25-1	TGTGCCAGCAGTGAATTAGGGGGTGGTTTCACTGAAGCTTTCTTT	CASSELGGGFTEAFF
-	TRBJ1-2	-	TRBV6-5	TGTGCCACCTATCAGGTGGTGGGTGGCTACACCTTC	CATYQVVGGYTF
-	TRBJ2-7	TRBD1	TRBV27	TGTGCCAGCAGTTTGGTGACCGGGACAGCCTACGAGCAGTACTTC	CASSLVTGTAYEQYF
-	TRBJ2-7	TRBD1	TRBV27	TGTGCCAGCAGTTTTAGTCGGACAGGCGGAGACTACGAGCAGTACTTC	CASSFSRTGGDYEQYF
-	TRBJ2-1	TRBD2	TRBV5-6	TGTGCCAGCAGCTTGGGCGGGGGCTCCTACAATGAGCAGTTCTTC	CASSLGGGSYNEQFF
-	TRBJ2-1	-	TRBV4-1	TGCGCCAGCAGCCAAGTGGCGGGGAGCTCCTACAATGAGCAGTTCTTC	CASSQVAGSSYNEQFF
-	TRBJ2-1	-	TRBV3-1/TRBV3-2	TGTGCCAGCAGCCAAATGTACCGGGACTCCGGGGATGAGCAGTTCTTC	CASSQMYRDSGDEQFF
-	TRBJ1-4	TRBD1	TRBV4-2	TGTGCCAGCGTTAAGGGACAGGGGAATGAAAAACTGTTTTTT	CASVKGQGNEKLFF
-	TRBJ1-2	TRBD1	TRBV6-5	TGTGCCAGCAGCCGGAGAAAAGACAGGGGGCTTGGCTACACCTTC	CASSRRKDRGLGYTF
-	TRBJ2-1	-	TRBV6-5	TGTGCCAGCAGTCTTCATGGGAGTAGGAATGAGCAGTTCTTC	CASSLHGSRNEQFF
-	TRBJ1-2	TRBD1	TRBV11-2	TGTGCCAGCAGCCCCTTGGAGGGGGCCTACTTCTATGGCTACACCTTC	CASSPLEGAYFYGYTF
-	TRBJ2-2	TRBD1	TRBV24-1	TGTGCCACCAGTGATTGGGCAGGGGGCGTCACCGGGGAGCTGTTTTTT	CATSDWAGGVTGELFF
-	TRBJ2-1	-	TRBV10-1	TGCGCCAGCAGTCCAGTCGGACAGTCCTACAATGAGCAGTTCTTC	CASSPVGQSYNEQFF